These 5 T cell receptor beta chains were sequenced from one sample in a study of T-cell reconstitution after alpha-beta-depleted transplantation in children. Preparation of the TCRbeta library used unique molecular identifiers. MiXCR, applied by TCRdb to the PCR reads, yields one record per CDR3 protein. The data show 900,000 or so distinct CDR3 sequences, around 17% seen once. The specimen comprised PBMCs, mostly from graft donor cells, sampled 360 days after TCRalphabeta/CD19-depleted stem cell transplant. These receptors all come from a male patient between 10 and 17 years old who had a stem cell transplant for acute lymphoblastic leukemia, so the T cells may come from the graft donor.

The rearrangement links TRBV7-6 to TRBJ1-4; D gene ambiguous. CDR3 length: 13 amino acids. V was cut by 4 bases and J by 8 bases, with 11 bases left in between. Germline V gene lookup returns CDR1 SGHVS and CDR2 FNYEAQ. The CDR3 here is CASSSEAREKLFF. CDR3 DNA sequence: TGTGCCAGCAGCTCCGAGGCGCGGGAAAAACTGTTTTTT.

This clonotype was seen at least ten times. The chain combines TRBV4-2 with TRBJ2-3, with D unclear. Germline loops: CDR1 LGHNA, CDR2 YNFKEQ. The V end lost 1 base, the J end lost 2 bases, and 13 bases lay between the germline ends. CDR3 length equals 16 residues. This chain's CDR3 is CASSQVFWAPTDTQYF. The CDR3 DNA is TGTGCCAGCAGCCAAGTCTTCTGGGCCCCCACAGATACGCAGTATTTT.

This clonotype came up a few times. The CDR3 sequence is CASRFRGTNSYEQYF. The CDR3 region has the DNA TGTGCCAGCAGGTTTCGTGGGACGAACTCCTACGAGCAGTACTTC. The rearrangement joins TRBV7-9 to TRBJ2-7; tentatively, D is TRBD1 or TRBD2 (5 bases each). CDR1 SEHNR and CDR2 FQNEAQ come from the germline V gene (reference sequence). Trimming left V 6 bases short and J 0 bases short, with 15 bases between. This CDR3 contains 15 residues.

V gene TRBV5-6 combines with J gene TRBJ2-3; 11 bases are a match to TRBD2. Germline V gives CDR1 SGHDT, CDR2 YYEEEE. V lost 1 base, J lost 3 bases, and 10 bases stayed unmatched. CDR3 size: 18 residues. The CDR3 loop is CASSLWWGGTSGTDTQYF. The CDR3, as DNA: TGTGCCAGCAGCTTGTGGTGGGGAGGGACTAGCGGTACAGATACGCAGTATTTT.

This clonotype showed up many times. CDR3 in amino acids: CASSFRRSDTGELFF. The CDR3 bases are TGTGCCAGCAGCTTCCGCCGATCGGACACCGGGGAGCTGTTTTTT. The chain uses TRBV11-1 and TRBJ2-2; D is uncertain. CDR1 and CDR2 from the germline V gene are SGHAT and FQDESV (reference sequence). The CDR3 is 15 residues long. V lost 3 bases and J lost 3, with 11 bases in between.